A single sample is the source of the 29 T cell receptor beta chains below, sequenced in a study of T-cell reconstitution after alpha-beta-depleted transplantation in children. Findings and limits, study-wide: Newly produced T cells mostly accounted for T-cell counts and diversity one year post-transplant.

No antigen is known for these receptors. Researchers prepared the TCRbeta library using unique molecular identifiers, the study reports. Each CDR3 protein gets one entry after TCRdb re-called the PCR reads with MiXCR. The sample shows about 300,000 distinct CDR3 sequences, roughly 8.2% of them seen only once. Sample: peripheral blood, taken 360 days after TCRalphabeta/CD19-depleted stem cell transplant. All receptors derive from a female patient aged 2-9 years who had a stem cell transplant for Fanconi anemia, so the T cells may come from the graft donor.

The chain combines TRBV5-1 with TRBJ2-3, with D possibly called TRBD1 or TRBD2 (7 bases each). The V gene lost 4 bases and the J gene lost 8 bases, with 23 bases spanning the gap. The CDR3 is made up of 16 amino acids. Germline CDR1 reads SGHRS; CDR2 reads YFSETQ. The CDR3 protein is CASSITQGTWGGTQYF. Written as DNA, the CDR3 is TGCGCCAGCAGCATCACACAGGGGACCTGGGGGGGTACGCAGTATTTT.

The V gene is TRBV20-1, the J gene TRBJ2-3, with D maybe TRBD2 (5 bases). Germline CDR1 DFQATT, CDR2 SNEGSKA (reference sequence). V was trimmed by 0 bases and J by 2 bases, leaving 12 bases between them. The CDR3 contains 15 residues. CDR3 coding DNA: TGCAGTGCTAGAGATGGGAGCGGCCCCACAGATACGCAGTATTTT. Amino acids: CSARDGSGPTDTQYF.

Of note for this clonotype: This could be a read error, since a much larger clone is one nucleotide away. CDR3 sequence (DNA): TGTGCCAGCAGTGACTCATTTACCGGGGTGCTGTTTTTT. Its protein product is CASSDSFTGVLFF. The chain combines TRBV6-4 with TRBJ2-2; perhaps TRBD2 as D (5 bases). Per germline, CDR1 MRHNA and CDR2 SNTAGT. This CDR3 has 13 amino acids.

This clonotype has a handful of counts. V usage is TRBV7-6 and J usage is TRBJ1-6, with 9 positions matching TRBD1. The CDR3 is 12 amino acids. The J segment lost 15 bases and the V segment lost 3 bases, leaving 3 bases of the junction unmatched. CDR1 SGHVS and CDR2 FNYEAQ come from the germline V gene. CDR3 nucleotides: TGTGCCAGCAGCTTGGGGACAGGGATCCTCCACTTT. The encoded protein is CASSLGTGILHF.

A remark on this clonotype: One base away lies a much larger clone, so this may be a sequencing read error. The chain combines TRBV3-1 with TRBJ1-6; D not certain. The CDR3 runs to 12 residues. Trimming removed 1 base at V and 9 bases at J, with 4 bases between. The germline CDR1 and CDR2 sequences are LGHDT and YNNKEL (reference sequence). CDR3 nucleotides: TGTGCCAGCAGCCAAGGGGGTTCACCCCTCCACTTT. Its protein is CASSQGGSPLHF.

This clonotype came up many times. The V call is TRBV6-1, the J call TRBJ1-6, with 8 bases fitting TRBD1. Germline V gives CDR1 MNHNS, CDR2 SASEGT. The CDR3 has 13 residues. J lost 8 bases, V lost 6 bases, and 3 bases had no gene match. The CDR3 region is CASRKQGDSPLHF. The DNA for the CDR3 is TGTGCCAGCAGGAAACAGGGGGATTCACCCCTCCACTTT.

This clonotype was seen at least ten times. The V call is TRBV10-2, the J call TRBJ2-7; D possibly uses TRBD1 or TRBD2 (5 bases each). The germline V and J ends were trimmed by 3 bases and 9 bases, with 12 bases remaining between them. The CDR3 runs 12 residues. CDR1 WSHSY and CDR2 SAAADI come from the germline V gene. The CDR3 nucleotides read TGCGCCAGCAGTGAACGAGGGGTACCGCAGTACTTC. Translated, it gives CASSERGVPQYF.

At least ten counts were recorded for this clonotype. The chain employs TRBV2 and TRBJ2-1, with D unresolved. The germline V gene has CDR1 SNHLY and CDR2 FYNNEI. Trimming took 4 bases from V and 15 from J, leaving 19 bases between them. CDR3 length equals 13 residues. DNA of the CDR3: TGTGCCAGCAGTGGATCCGGTTTTCATGTCGTGTTCTTC. It encodes CASSGSGFHVVFF.

The chain is built from TRBV6-2 or TRBV6-3 and TRBJ1-1; 8 nucleotides match TRBD1. J gave up 0 bases and V 2 bases, and 5 bases lay outside the gene matches. Germline assignment: CDR1 MNHEY and CDR2 SVGEGT. The CDR3 runs 16 residues. CDR3 in DNA: TGTGCCAGCAGTTACCCCAGGGGGCCGGTGAACACTGAAGCTTTCTTT. Amino acid sequence: CASSYPRGPVNTEAFF.

V usage is TRBV15 and J usage is TRBJ1-5, with 7 bases aligning to TRBD1. Unmatched junction bases numbered 1, after V lost 0 bases and J lost 2 bases. CDR3 length: 15 amino acids. Germline V gene sequence: CDR1 LNHNV, CDR2 YYDKDF (reference sequence). The CDR3 sequence: CATSREGGGNQPQHF. For the CDR3, the DNA is TGTGCCACCAGCAGAGAAGGGGGCGGCAATCAGCCCCAGCATTTT.

This clonotype was found a few times. The chain uses TRBV6-5 and TRBJ1-2; a possible D gene is TRBD1 (5 bases). The CDR3 has 16 residues. Germline-derived CDR1 and CDR2 are MNHEY and SVGAGI. V gave up 0 bases and J gave up 3 bases, with 14 bases separating them. CDR3: CASSYSGGTADYGYTF. In DNA, the CDR3 is TGTGCCAGCAGTTACTCGGGTGGGACGGCAGACTATGGCTACACCTTC.

V and J are TRBV20-1 and TRBJ1-4; 7 positions match TRBD1. Per germline, CDR1 DFQATT and CDR2 SNEGSKA (reference sequence). The CDR3 is 16 residues long. After removal of 0 bases from V and 5 bases from J, the junction contained 9 bases not matched to a gene. The CDR3 region has the DNA TGCAGTGCTAGAGATGCGATAAAGGGGGCGAATGAAAAACTGTTTTTT. Translated, it gives CSARDAIKGANEKLFF.

This clonotype turned up a few times. The V and J genes are TRBV14 and TRBJ2-2; D is uncertain. Trimming cost V 6 bases and J 6 bases, with 5 bases left between them. The CDR3 runs 11 residues. CDR1 and CDR2 from the germline V gene are SGHDN and FVKESK. The DNA of the CDR3 is TGTGCCAGCAGGAGGTCCGGGGAGCTGTTTTTT. This sequence encodes CASRRSGELFF.

This clonotype was observed a handful of times. The rearrangement links TRBV3-1 to TRBJ2-7; possibly TRBD1 for D (5 bases). Germline V gives CDR1 LGHDT, CDR2 YNNKEL (reference sequence). The CDR3 spans 13 residues. The V end lost 1 base, the J end lost 7 bases, and 11 bases lay between the germline ends. This CDR3 is CASSQAQQGEQYV. The CDR3, as DNA: TGTGCCAGCAGCCAAGCCCAGCAGGGAGAGCAGTACGTC.

This chain uses TRBV7-9 with TRBJ1-4; 7 nucleotides match TRBD1. V dropped 4 bases and J dropped 0; count of bases not matched to a gene: 8. Germline-derived CDR1 and CDR2 are SEHNR and FQNEAQ (reference sequence). The CDR3 has 17 residues. In DNA form, the CDR3 reads TGTGCCAGCAGCTCATCGGGACAGCAGGCAACTAATGAAAAACTGTTTTTT. Amino acid sequence: CASSSSGQQATNEKLFF.

The rearrangement links TRBV7-6 to TRBJ2-3; 8 bases line up with TRBD2. Germline CDR1 is SGHVS and CDR2 is FNYEAQ. The V gene end was trimmed by 3 bases and the J gene end by 4 bases; junction bases not matched to a gene: 9. The CDR3 is 16 amino acids. In nucleotides, the CDR3 is TGTGCCAGCAGCTTGGGTTCGTCGGGGGGGTCAGATACGCAGTATTTT. Translating it yields CASSLGSSGGSDTQYF.

This clonotype was found a few times. The rearrangement uses TRBV12-3 or TRBV12-4 and TRBJ1-2, with 9 bases identical to TRBD1. With 7 bases clipped from V and 7 bases from J, the junction kept 7 bases outside the gene matches. This CDR3 contains 13 residues. The CDR3 reads CASKTGGGGGYTF. For the CDR3, the DNA is TGTGCCAGCAAAACAGGGGGCGGGGGTGGCTACACCTTC.

This clonotype came up a few times. V and J are TRBV7-2 and TRBJ2-1; TRBD2 aligns across 9 bases. Trimming at V came to 5 bases and at J to 15 bases, leaving 11 bases not matched to a gene. Germline CDR1 reads SGHTA; CDR2 reads FQGNSA. The CDR3 runs to 13 residues. The CDR3 loop reads CASSPSRAGGVFF. The CDR3 DNA follows: TGTGCCAGCAGCCCCAGTAGAGCGGGGGGTGTGTTCTTC.

In this sample, this clonotype turned up many times. CDR3 sequence: CASSAQGVAYEQYF. In nucleotides, the CDR3 is TGTGCCAGCAGCGCCCAGGGGGTAGCCTACGAGCAGTACTTC. The chain links TRBV12-3 or TRBV12-4 to TRBJ2-7; 7 bases are shared with TRBD1. This CDR3 region has 14 residues. V lost 6 bases and J lost 2; bases outside the gene matches: 7.

This clonotype was counted between two and nine times. CDR3 amino acids: CASSLYDRGGRGSEQFF. CDR3 DNA: TGTGCCAGCAGCTTGTACGACAGGGGCGGTCGGGGGAGTGAGCAGTTCTTC. The genes are TRBV7-7 and TRBJ2-1; the match to TRBD1 covers 8 bases. CDR3 size: 17 residues. Germline CDR1 reads SSHAT; CDR2 reads FNYEAQ (reference sequence). V was pared by 3 bases and J by 9 bases, with 16 bases of the junction left unmatched.

The chain is built from TRBV7-2 and TRBJ2-7; 8 nucleotides line up with TRBD2. The CDR3 has 15 amino acids. CDR1 and CDR2 from the germline V gene are SGHTA and FQGNSA. V lost 1 base and J lost 0; bases outside the gene matches: 2. CDR3 loop: CASSLDGGVSYEQYF. CDR3 bases: TGTGCCAGCAGCTTAGACGGGGGGGTCTCCTACGAGCAGTACTTC.

This clonotype has just a few counts. The rearrangement links TRBV7-2 to TRBJ2-7; 7 bases fit TRBD1. V shed 5 bases, J shed 3 bases, and the junction held 10 bases outside the gene matches. The CDR3 totals 15 residues. Germline CDR1 and CDR2: SGHTA and FQGNSA. The CDR3 DNA is TGTGCCAGCAGCCACCCGAGGGGGCTTGGCTACGAGCAGTACTTC. This gives the protein CASSHPRGLGYEQYF.

This clonotype appeared many times. This chain uses TRBV5-6 with TRBJ2-5; D is undetermined. There are 15 residues in the CDR3. Trimming pared 1 base from V and 0 bases from J, leaving 10 bases between. Germline V lookup: CDR1 SGHDT, CDR2 YYEEEE. CDR3 coding DNA: TGTGCCAGCAGCTTGTGGGTAATGCACCAAGAGACCCAGTACTTC. Amino acid sequence: CASSLWVMHQETQYF.

V and J are TRBV5-6 and TRBJ2-1, with D perhaps TRBD1 or TRBD2 (6 bases each). V was shortened by 4 bases and J by 5 bases, with 13 bases between the two germline ends. The CDR3 spans 14 residues. Germline V gene data show CDR1 as SGHDT and CDR2 as YYEEEE. The CDR3 bases are TGTGCCAGCAGCAGGGGGGATGTGGACAATGAGCAGTTCTTC. Translated: CASSRGDVDNEQFF.

Here the CDR3 reads CASLEGGNEQFF. DNA for the CDR3: TGTGCCAGCCTCGAAGGAGGCAATGAGCAGTTCTTC. The chain has TRBV2 and TRBJ2-1, with D perhaps TRBD2 (5 bases). Germline CDR1 reads SNHLY; CDR2 reads FYNNEI. The CDR3 consists of 12 residues. V shed 8 bases and J shed 6 bases, with 11 bases lying between them.

In its sample, this clonotype was seen many times. V and J are TRBV7-2 and TRBJ2-1, with unresolved D. CDR1 and CDR2 (germline): SGHTA, FQGNSA. V was cut by 2 bases and J by 7 bases, with 12 bases left in between. This CDR3 region has 14 residues. CDR3: CASSLSPLRNEQFF. CDR3 DNA: TGTGCCAGCAGCTTATCCCCCCTTCGTAATGAGCAGTTCTTC.

This clonotype showed up just a few times. This chain links TRBV9 with TRBJ1-1; the D is unclear. The CDR3 loop spans 14 amino acids. CDR1 and CDR2 from the germline V gene are SGDLS and YYNGEE. Between the trimmed V and J ends, which lost 2 bases and 7 bases, there was a span of 15 bases. The CDR3 loop reads CASSVSLTAVEAFF. The CDR3 bases are TGTGCCAGCAGCGTTTCGTTGACGGCCGTTGAAGCTTTCTTT.

This clonotype occurred many times. Relative to the germline gene, one junction end is altered; a read error may explain this. The chain has TRBV5-1 and TRBJ2-3; TRBD1 matches 7 bases. Per the germline V gene, CDR1 is SGHRS and CDR2 is YFSETQ. The CDR3 length is 14 residues. As DNA, the CDR3 is TGCGCCAGCAGCCTGAGCGGTCGACAGGGACAAGAGAATTTT. Its protein product is CASSLSGRQGQENF. Full variable domain (remainder filled in from reference TRBV5-1 and TRBJ2-3): KAGVTQTPRYLIKTRGQQVTLSCSPISGHRSVSWYQQTPGQGLQFLFEYFSETQRNKGNFPGRFSGRQFSNSRSEMNVSTLELGDSALYLCASSLSGRQGQENFGPGTRLTVL.

The chain combines TRBV7-8 with TRBJ1-2; 7 nucleotides agree with TRBD1. This CDR3 spans 14 amino acids. Germline V lookup: CDR1 SGHVS, CDR2 FQNEAQ. V dropped 6 bases and J dropped 5; count of bases not matched to a gene: 9. The CDR3 DNA reads as TGTGCCAGCAGTTCTACAGGGGTGTCGTATGGCTACACCTTC. Translation gives CASSSTGVSYGYTF. The entire variable domain, with the rest obtained from reference TRBV7-8 and TRBJ1-2, is as follows: GAGVSQSPRYKVAKRGQDVALRCDPISGHVSLFWYQQALGQGPEFLTYFQNEAQLDKSGLPSDRFFAERPEGSVSTLKIQRTQQEDSAVYLCASSSTGVSYGYTFGSGTRLTVV.